This T cell receptor beta chain was captured in a study of lymphopenia after photon versus proton radiotherapy. General study points: Photon-treated patients lost naive T cells and TCR diversity; proton-treated stayed stable.

This clone was observed a single time. What it binds is not known. Only in-frame clones appear in the TCRdb table, and some are missing; sequencing was by immunoSEQ multiplex PCR. The profile covers roughly 30,000 clones, with about 94% appearing a single time and roughly 0.71% taken by the ten largest. Germline V gene data show CDR1 as KGHSH and CDR2 as LQKENI. V trimming: 6 bases; J trimming: 2 bases; junction bases outside the gene matches: 10. This CDR3 region has 18 residues. The sequenced sample was peripheral blood, obtained from a patient treated with photon-based radiotherapy. The V and J genes are TRBV18 and TRBJ2-2, with 12 positions matching TRBD2. This clonotype was obtained from a woman aged 45 to 65 with cholangiocarcinoma. CDR3 residues: CASSRTSGGPTNTGELFF. The CDR3 DNA is TGTGCCAGCTCGCGCACTAGCGGGGGGCCAACCAACACCGGGGAGCTGTTTTTT.